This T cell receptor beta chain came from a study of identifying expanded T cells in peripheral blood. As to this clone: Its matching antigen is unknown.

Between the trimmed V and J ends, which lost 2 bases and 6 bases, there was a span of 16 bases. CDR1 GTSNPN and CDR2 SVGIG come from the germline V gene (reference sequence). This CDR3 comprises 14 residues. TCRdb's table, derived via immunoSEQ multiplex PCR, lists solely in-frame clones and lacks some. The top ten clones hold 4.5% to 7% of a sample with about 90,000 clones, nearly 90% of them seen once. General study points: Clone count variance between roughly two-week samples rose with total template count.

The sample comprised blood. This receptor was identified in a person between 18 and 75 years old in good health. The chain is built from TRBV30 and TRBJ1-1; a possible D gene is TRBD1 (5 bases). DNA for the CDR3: TGTGCCTGGAGTAAGGAGCAGGGAAACCCTGAAGCTTTCTTT. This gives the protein CAWSKEQGNPEAFF.